The 30 T cell receptor beta chains below come from one sample, sequenced in a study of T cell responses to AZD1222 COVID-19 vaccine. The method was immunoSEQ multiplex PCR; TCRdb's version includes in-frame clones alone and lacks a portion of them. The profile shows some 90,000 clones, more than 75% of them singletons. The sample here was peripheral blood, taken on day 0 of MenACWY control vaccination. All receptors derive from an adult in good health.

This clone has only one observation. The rearrangement links TRBV13 to TRBJ1-1, with 7 nucleotides matching TRBD1. The germline CDR1 and CDR2 sequences are PRHDT and FYEKMQ (reference sequence). The V segment lost 10 bases and the J segment 0 bases; nucleotides outside the gene matches: 8. The CDR3 extends over 14 amino acids. For the CDR3, the DNA is TGTGCCACCCTAGGGACAGATCTGAACACTGAAGCTTTCTTT. Its protein product is CATLGTDLNTEAFF.

This chain connects TRBV5-1 to TRBJ2-1; D is possibly TRBD1 or TRBD2 (5 bases each). The V and J ends lost 0 bases and 9 bases respectively, with 10 bases between them. The germline V gene has CDR1 SGHRS and CDR2 YFSETQ. CDR3 size: 13 residues. This CDR3 reads CASSLAGGREQFF. The CDR3 DNA reads as TGCGCCAGCAGCTTGGCTGGGGGACGTGAGCAGTTCTTC.

This clone was observed once. The chain combines TRBV7-2 with TRBJ2-2; unclear D gene. There are 15 residues in the CDR3. Germline lookup yields CDR1 SGHTA and CDR2 FQGNSA. V was shortened by 2 bases and J by 1 base, with 8 bases between the two germline ends. The CDR3 nucleotides are TGTGCCAGCAGCTTACGGCCGATGAACACCGGGGAGCTGTTTTTT. The encoded protein is CASSLRPMNTGELFF.

J is TRBJ1-2 and V is TRBV5-1; the D is unclear. The CDR3 is 13 residues long. Germline V lookup: CDR1 SGHRS, CDR2 YFSETQ. The germline V and J ends were trimmed by 4 bases and 4 bases, with 11 bases remaining between them. This CDR3 is CASSEAPLYGYTF. The CDR3 nucleotides read TGCGCCAGCAGCGAGGCGCCGCTCTATGGCTACACCTTC. Using reference TRBV5-1 and TRBJ1-2 for the parts outside the CDR3, the full variable domain is KAGVTQTPRYLIKTRGQQVTLSCSPISGHRSVSWYQQTPGQGLQFLFEYFSETQRNKGNFPGRFSGRQFSNSRSEMNVSTLELGDSALYLCASSEAPLYGYTFGSGTRLTVV.

The chain recombines TRBV19 with TRBJ1-2; 8 bases fit TRBD1. V lost 4 bases, J lost 7 bases, and 2 bases stayed unmatched. This CDR3 has 12 residues. CDR1 and CDR2 from the germline V gene are LNHDA and SQIVND (reference sequence). The DNA of the CDR3 is TGTGCCAGTAGTACCGGACAGGGTGGCTACACCTTC. Its protein is CASSTGQGGYTF. The full variable domain, with the rest looked up from reference TRBV19 and TRBJ1-2, is DGGITQSPKYLFRKEGQNVTLSCEQNLNHDAMYWYRQDPGQGLRLIYYSQIVNDFQKGDIAEGYSVSREKKESFPLTVTSAQKNPTAFYLCASSTGQGGYTFGSGTRLTVV.

The rearrangement links TRBV6-5 to TRBJ1-2; possibly TRBD1 for D (5 bases). Trimming took off 6 bases at V and 8 bases at J, with 16 bases between the two ends. Germline CDR1 reads MNHEY; CDR2 reads SVGAGI. CDR3 size: 13 residues. CDR3 coding DNA: TGTGCCAGCAGACATCAGGGTCCGGGCGGCTACACCTTC. Its protein product is CASRHQGPGGYTF.

This chain connects TRBV5-1 to TRBJ1-2; the D is unclear. This CDR3 has 13 amino acids. The V gene lost 0 bases and the J gene lost 2 bases, with 5 bases spanning the gap. Germline V CDR1 and CDR2: SGHRS, YFSETQ. The CDR3 DNA sequence: TGCGCCAGCAGCTTGGAGCAGAACTATGGCTACACCTTC. This codes for CASSLEQNYGYTF.

The V gene is TRBV3-1 (or the pseudogene TRBV3-2), the J gene TRBJ1-1; TRBD1 matches at 12 bases. V was clipped by 0 bases and J by 11 bases; unmatched bases: 10. CDR1 is LGHDT, CDR2 YNNKEL, per germline (reference sequence). The CDR3 consists of 16 residues. Written as DNA, the CDR3 is TGTGCCAGCAGCCAAGAGGGGGGACAGGGGGCTAGACGGGCTTTCTTT. Protein: CASSQEGGQGARRAFF.

The rearrangement joins TRBV5-1 to TRBJ2-7; TRBD1 might be the D (6 bases). The CDR3 is 16 amino acids. Trimming left V 0 bases short and J 0 bases short, with 13 bases between. Germline-derived CDR1 and CDR2 are SGHRS and YFSETQ. The CDR3 nucleotides are TGCGCCAGCAGCTTGGTCGTTGGGGGCGGCTCCTACGAGCAGTACTTC. Translated, it gives CASSLVVGGGSYEQYF.

This chain joins TRBV5-6 and TRBJ1-4, with a possible D match to TRBD1 (5 bases). CDR1 is SGHDT, CDR2 YYEEEE, per germline. The ends were cut back, 4 bases at V and 4 bases at J, with 8 bases in the middle. The CDR3 has 13 residues. CDR3 protein: CASSLGHNEKLFF. The CDR3, as DNA: TGTGCCAGCAGCCTAGGACATAATGAAAAACTGTTTTTT. Based on the CDR3 plus reference TRBV5-6 and TRBJ1-4, the full variable domain is DAGVTQSPTHLIKTRGQQVTLRCSPKSGHDTVSWYQQALGQGPQFIFQYYEEEERQRGNFPDRFSGHQFPNYSSELNVNALLLGDSALYLCASSLGHNEKLFFGSGTQLSVL.

The rearrangement links TRBV5-4 to TRBJ2-2; D perhaps matches TRBD1 (5 bases). CDR3 length equals 15 residues. Germline lookup yields CDR1 SGHNT and CDR2 YYREEE (reference sequence). V was shortened by 4 bases and J by 5 bases, with 15 bases between the two germline ends. CDR3 DNA sequence: TGTGCCAGCAGCCTGTCAGGGCGTAGGACCGGGGAGCTGTTTTTT. It is translated as CASSLSGRRTGELFF.

J is TRBJ1-4 and V is TRBV9; D is unclear. Germline loops: CDR1 SGDLS, CDR2 YYNGEE. Trimming removed 3 bases from V and 2 bases from J, with 8 bases in between. The CDR3 runs 14 residues. CDR3 sequence reads: CASSEGGTNEKLFF. The CDR3 DNA sequence: TGTGCCAGCAGCGAGGGTGGGACTAATGAAAAACTGTTTTTT.

The chain links TRBV7-9 to TRBJ2-3; 8 bases map to TRBD2. CDR1 SEHNR and CDR2 FQNEAQ come from the germline V gene (reference sequence). V gave up 3 bases and J gave up 2 bases; unmatched junction bases: 4. The CDR3 loop spans 15 amino acids. The CDR3 sequence: CASSFTSGLTDTQYF. CDR3 in DNA: TGTGCCAGCAGCTTTACTAGCGGCCTCACAGATACGCAGTATTTT.

The CDR3 region is CATSRGPSHDRLFF. The CDR3 DNA reads as TGTGCCACCAGCAGAGGGCCCAGCCATGATAGGCTGTTTTTT. V usage is TRBV15 and J usage is TRBJ1-4, with no clear D. V was trimmed by 1 base and J by 14 bases, leaving 17 bases between them. The CDR3 length is 14 residues. Germline V gene lookup returns CDR1 LNHNV and CDR2 YYDKDF (reference sequence). The whole variable domain, filled in from reference TRBV15 and TRBJ1-4, reads DAMVIQNPRYQVTQFGKPVTLSCSQTLNHNVMYWYQQKSSQAPKLLFHYYDKDFNNEADTPDNFQSRRPNTSFCFLDIRSPGLGDTAMYLCATSRGPSHDRLFFGSGTQLSVL.

The J gene is TRBJ2-2, the V gene TRBV5-4; TRBD2 aligns across 12 bases. This CDR3 contains 16 residues. J gave up 6 bases and V 5 bases, and 8 bases lay outside the gene matches. Germline lookup yields CDR1 SGHNT and CDR2 YYREEE (reference sequence). Written as DNA, the CDR3 is TGTGCCAGCAGGGAGACTAGCGGGAGTGTCTCCGGGGAGCTGTTTTTT. Protein sequence: CASRETSGSVSGELFF.

J is TRBJ2-3 and V is TRBV13, with TRBD2 matching over 12 bases. Losses at the gene ends were 5 bases for V and 0 bases for J; bases not matched to a gene: 6. The V gene's germline CDR1 is PRHDT and CDR2 FYEKMQ (reference sequence). This CDR3 is 17 amino acids long. In nucleotides, the CDR3 is TGTGCCAGCAGCGGACGGACTAGCGGGATTAGCACAGATACGCAGTATTTT. Translated: CASSGRTSGISTDTQYF.

The chain employs TRBV6-6 and TRBJ1-5, with D possibly TRBD1 on 6 matching bases. The CDR3 is made up of 15 amino acids. Germline loops: CDR1 MNHNY, CDR2 SVGAGI (reference sequence). Trimming pared 4 bases from V and 2 bases from J, leaving 12 bases between. CDR3 sequence reads: CASSSDRSGNQPQHF. As DNA, the CDR3 is TGTGCCAGCAGTTCCGACAGGTCGGGCAATCAGCCCCAGCATTTT.

This chain links TRBV19 with TRBJ1-1; TRBD1 is a possible D gene (5 bases). Trimming left V 2 bases short and J 1 base short, with 11 bases between. CDR1 is LNHDA and CDR2 is SQIVND in the germline V gene (reference sequence). The CDR3 contains 15 residues. In nucleotides, the CDR3 is TGTGCCAGTAGTATATTCTCCGGGGGGAACACTGAAGCTTTCTTT. Protein: CASSIFSGGNTEAFF.

V usage is TRBV10-2 and J usage is TRBJ2-2; D gene uncertain. This CDR3 spans 14 amino acids. The V end was cut by 7 bases, the J end by 0 bases, with 9 bases between. Germline values: CDR1 WSHSY, CDR2 SAAADI. The CDR3 is CASIVGSNTGELFF. The CDR3 DNA is TGCGCCAGCATTGTGGGATCGAACACCGGGGAGCTGTTTTTT.

This clone was counted only a few times. The rearrangement joins TRBV21-1 to TRBJ2-7; the table assigns TRBD2, which was not confirmed against the DNA. TRBV21-1 is listed as a pseudogene. The CDR3 loop spans 16 amino acids. This chain's CDR3 is CASSSGGTSGSYEQYF. DNA for the CDR3: TGTGCCAGCAGCAGTGGAGGGACTAGCGGGAGTTACGAGCAGTACTTC.

V usage is TRBV19 and J usage is TRBJ1-5; D may be TRBD1 (5 bases). The CDR3 spans 14 residues. Germline V gene data show CDR1 as LNHDA and CDR2 as SQIVND (reference sequence). V was cut by 1 base and J by 2 bases, with 6 bases left in between. The CDR3 loop is CASSIAGRNQPQHF. The CDR3 DNA is TGTGCCAGTAGTATAGCAGGGCGCAATCAGCCCCAGCATTTT.

This chain connects TRBV5-4 to TRBJ1-5; maybe TRBD1 (5 bases). Trimming took off 4 bases at V and 6 bases at J, with 17 bases between the two ends. CDR3 size: 15 residues. Germline-derived CDR1 and CDR2 are SGHNT and YYREEE (reference sequence). CDR3 bases: TGTGCCAGCAGCCTGGACACCCGGCAACGTCAGCCCCAGCATTTT. This sequence encodes CASSLDTRQRQPQHF.

This clone was recorded a few times. The chain recombines TRBV28 with TRBJ2-6, with D perhaps matching TRBD1 (6 bases). The length of the CDR3 is 20 residues. Germline loops: CDR1 MDHEN, CDR2 SYDVKM. V was cut by 2 bases and J by 0 bases, with 20 bases left in between. The CDR3 coding sequence is TGTGCCAGCAGTTTAGAGGTCGTCCGCACAGGGTTCTCTGGGGCCAACGTCCTGACTTTC. Its translation: CASSLEVVRTGFSGANVLTF. Full variable domain (outside the CDR3, taken from reference TRBV28 and TRBJ2-6): DVKVTQSSRYLVKRTGEKVFLECVQDMDHENMFWYRQDPGLGLRLIYFSYDVKMKEKGDIPEGYSVSREKKERFSLILESASTNQTSMYLCASSLEVVRTGFSGANVLTFGAGSRLTVL.

This chain links TRBV6-2 or TRBV6-3 with TRBJ1-5, with D uncertain. V lost 5 bases, J lost 5 bases, and 10 bases lay in between. CDR1 is MNHEY and CDR2 is SVGEGT in the germline V gene. The CDR3 extends over 13 amino acids. The CDR3, as DNA: TGTGCCAGCAGTCCCGGTTGGGATCAGCCCCAGCATTTT. Translating gives CASSPGWDQPQHF.

Here the CDR3 DNA reads TGTGCCAGCAGCCAAAACCCGATCCTCAAGGAGGGCTACACCTTC. Its protein product is CASSQNPILKEGYTF. This rearrangement joins TRBV3-1 (or the pseudogene TRBV3-2) to TRBJ1-2; D uncertain. This CDR3 is built from 15 residues. Germline V gene data show CDR1 as LGHDT and CDR2 as YNNKEL (reference sequence). V dropped 2 bases and J dropped 8 bases, with 18 bases sitting between them.

This sequence joins TRBV3-1 (or the pseudogene TRBV3-2) and TRBJ1-1, with 7 bases identical to TRBD1. With V trimmed by 4 bases and J by 3 bases, 5 bases remained unmatched. Germline CDR1 reads LGHDT; CDR2 reads YNNKEL (reference sequence). This CDR3 has 14 amino acids. The CDR3 coding sequence is TGTGCCAGCAGCCCGGGAGACAGGGACACTGAAGCTTTCTTT. Residues: CASSPGDRDTEAFF.

The chain carries TRBV6-5 and TRBJ2-1; 8 nucleotides agree with TRBD2. The V gene end was trimmed by 8 bases and the J gene end by 7 bases; junction bases not matched to a gene: 13. Germline CDR1 MNHEY, CDR2 SVGAGI. This CDR3 is built from 15 residues. CDR3: CASGESGSFLNEQFF. The CDR3 DNA reads TGTGCCAGCGGGGAGAGCGGGAGTTTTCTTAATGAGCAGTTCTTC.

This chain links TRBV28 with TRBJ2-7, with D perhaps given as TRBD1 or TRBD2 (5 bases each). Per the germline V gene, CDR1 is MDHEN and CDR2 is SYDVKM. The V end lost 4 bases, the J end lost 7 bases, and 20 bases lay between the germline ends. This CDR3 spans 15 amino acids. The CDR3 region has the DNA TGTGCCAGCAGTTCCCCGGGGCGTCCAGGAAGTGAGCAGTACTTC. This gives the protein CASSSPGRPGSEQYF. The complete variable domain, with remaining parts taken from reference TRBV28 and TRBJ2-7, reads DVKVTQSSRYLVKRTGEKVFLECVQDMDHENMFWYRQDPGLGLRLIYFSYDVKMKEKGDIPEGYSVSREKKERFSLILESASTNQTSMYLCASSSPGRPGSEQYFGPGTRLTVT.

The chain links TRBV7-9 to TRBJ2-3, with D perhaps TRBD1 or TRBD2 (5 bases each). Germline assignment: CDR1 SEHNR and CDR2 FQNEAQ (reference sequence). This CDR3 has 16 residues. The germline V and J ends were trimmed by 1 base and 1 base, with 12 bases remaining between them. CDR3 protein: CASSLGQGVRTDTQYF. CDR3 in DNA: TGTGCCAGCAGCTTAGGCCAGGGAGTACGCACAGATACGCAGTATTTT.

The table lists this clone with a count of one. The chain couples TRBV7-9 to TRBJ2-5; possible D gene TRBD2, 6 bases. The CDR3 is 15 residues long. Trimming pared 7 bases from V and 1 base from J, leaving 16 bases between. Germline V lookup: CDR1 SEHNR, CDR2 FQNEAQ (reference sequence). CDR3 protein: CASTAGGASQETQYF. DNA of the CDR3: TGTGCCAGCACCGCAGGAGGGGCCTCCCAAGAGACCCAGTACTTC.